What follows describes a single T cell receptor beta chain. V was shortened by 0 bases and J by 0 bases, with 6 bases between the two germline ends. Looked up from germline, CDR1 is WNHNN and CDR2 is SYGVQD (reference sequence). The CDR3 totals 14 residues. These data come from a study of T cell changes during pregnancy in multiple sclerosis. Clones were read by immunoSEQ multiplex PCR, and TCRdb kept only the in-frame ones, dropping some. The sample has 35,000 to 40,000 clones, 88% seen once. This material consisted of CD4+ T cells from peripheral blood mononuclear cells, taken before pregnancy. The clonotype originates from a female donor with multiple sclerosis, enrolled in a pregnancy study. This chain connects TRBV10-1 to TRBJ2-7; D may be TRBD1 (5 bases). CDR3 DNA: TGCGCCAGCAGTGAGTCTGACAGCTCCTACGAGCAGTACTTC. Translation gives CASSESDSSYEQYF.